This TCR beta chain was documented in a study of CD8+ T cells in alopecia areata. Study-level findings and limits: Normal skin's resident alphabeta T cells are sequenced alongside lesional scalp T cells.

cDNA reverse transcribed from extracted RNA served as the sequencing template. Assay used: immunoSEQ multiplex PCR; TCRdb lists only in-frame clones, some missing. The sample consists of 50,000 to 80,000 clones, about 40% of them appearing once. Germline-derived CDR1 and CDR2 are SNHLY and FYNNEI. Deletions cut 8 bases from V and 7 bases from J, with 6 bases between. The CDR3 loop spans 10 amino acids. In regard to this clone: Its specificity is unknown.

This TCR derives from a human donor with alopecia areata. The rearrangement joins TRBV2 to TRBJ2-1; D remains unclear. Sequencing was performed on NKG2D-low CD8+ T cells sorted from blood. The chain's CDR3 is CASFGNEQFF. The CDR3 DNA follows: TGTGCCAGCTTCGGGAATGAGCAGTTCTTC.